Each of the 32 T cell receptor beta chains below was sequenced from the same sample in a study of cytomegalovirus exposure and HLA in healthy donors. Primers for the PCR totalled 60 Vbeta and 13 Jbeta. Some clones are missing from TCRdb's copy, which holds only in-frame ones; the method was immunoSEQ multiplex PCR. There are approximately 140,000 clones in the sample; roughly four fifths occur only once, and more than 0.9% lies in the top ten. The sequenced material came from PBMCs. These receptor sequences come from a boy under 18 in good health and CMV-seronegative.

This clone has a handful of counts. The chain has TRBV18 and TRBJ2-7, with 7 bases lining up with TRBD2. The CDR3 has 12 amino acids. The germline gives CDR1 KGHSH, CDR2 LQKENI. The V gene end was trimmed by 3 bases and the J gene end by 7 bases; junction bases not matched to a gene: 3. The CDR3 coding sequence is TGTGCCAGCTCACCCCCGGGGGGAGAGCAGTACTTC. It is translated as CASSPPGGEQYF.

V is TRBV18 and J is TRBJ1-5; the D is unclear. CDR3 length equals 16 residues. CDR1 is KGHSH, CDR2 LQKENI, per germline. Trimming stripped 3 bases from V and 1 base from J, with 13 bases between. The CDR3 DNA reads TGTGCCAGCTCACCCTCCGGAGGGTTCAGCAATCAGCCCCAGCATTTT. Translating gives CASSPSGGFSNQPQHF.

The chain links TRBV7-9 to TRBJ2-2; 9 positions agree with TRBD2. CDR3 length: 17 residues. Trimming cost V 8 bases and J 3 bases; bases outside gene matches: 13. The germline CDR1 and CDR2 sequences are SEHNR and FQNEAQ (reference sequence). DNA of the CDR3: TGTGCCAGCCCCCCCCCGGCGGGAGGGCCTCACACCGGGGAGCTGTTTTTT. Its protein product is CASPPPAGGPHTGELFF.

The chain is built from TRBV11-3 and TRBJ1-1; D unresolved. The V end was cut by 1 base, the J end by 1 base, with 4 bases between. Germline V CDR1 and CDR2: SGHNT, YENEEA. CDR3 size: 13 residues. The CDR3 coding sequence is TGTGCCAGCAGCTTAGTACAGAACACTGAAGCTTTCTTT. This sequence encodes CASSLVQNTEAFF. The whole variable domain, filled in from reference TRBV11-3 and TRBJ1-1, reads EAGVVQSPRYKIIEKKQPVAFWCNPISGHNTLYWYLQNLGQGPELLIRYENEEAVDDSQLPKDRFSAERLKGVDSTLKIQPAELGDSAVYLCASSLVQNTEAFFGQGTRLTVV.

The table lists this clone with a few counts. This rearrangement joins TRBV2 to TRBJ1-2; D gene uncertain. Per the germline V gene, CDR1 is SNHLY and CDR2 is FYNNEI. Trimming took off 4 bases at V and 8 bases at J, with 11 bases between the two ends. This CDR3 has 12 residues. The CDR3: CASSVATTGYTF. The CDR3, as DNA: TGTGCCAGCAGTGTCGCAACTACAGGCTACACCTTC.

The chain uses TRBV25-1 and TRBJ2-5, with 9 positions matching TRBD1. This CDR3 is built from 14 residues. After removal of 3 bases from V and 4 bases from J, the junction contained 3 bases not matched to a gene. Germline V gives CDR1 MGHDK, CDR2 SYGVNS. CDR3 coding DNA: TGTGCCAGCAGTGAGGGACAGGGTAGAGAGACCCAGTACTTC. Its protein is CASSEGQGRETQYF.

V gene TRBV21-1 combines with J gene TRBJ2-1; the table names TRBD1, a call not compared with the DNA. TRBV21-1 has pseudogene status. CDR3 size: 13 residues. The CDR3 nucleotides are TGTGCCAGCAGCCGGTCACAGTACAATGAGCAGTTCTTC. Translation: CASSRSQYNEQFF.

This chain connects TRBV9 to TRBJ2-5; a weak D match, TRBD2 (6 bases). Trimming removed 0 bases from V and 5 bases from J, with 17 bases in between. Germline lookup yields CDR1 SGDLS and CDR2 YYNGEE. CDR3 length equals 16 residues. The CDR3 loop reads CASSVASASRGETQYF. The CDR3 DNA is TGTGCCAGCAGCGTAGCTTCGGCTAGCCGGGGGGAGACCCAGTACTTC.

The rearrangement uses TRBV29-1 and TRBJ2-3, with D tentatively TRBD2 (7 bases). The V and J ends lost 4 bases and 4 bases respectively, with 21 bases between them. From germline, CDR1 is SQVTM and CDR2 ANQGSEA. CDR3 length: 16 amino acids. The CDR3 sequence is CSVAKGGGLAADTQYF. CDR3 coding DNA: TGCAGCGTTGCGAAGGGGGGGGGACTGGCCGCAGATACGCAGTATTTT.

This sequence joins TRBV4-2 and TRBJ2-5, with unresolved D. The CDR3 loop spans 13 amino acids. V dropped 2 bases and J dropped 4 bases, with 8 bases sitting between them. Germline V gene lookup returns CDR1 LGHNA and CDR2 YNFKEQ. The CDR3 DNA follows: TGTGCCAGCAGCCAATCAGATGGAGAGACCCAGTACTTC. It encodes CASSQSDGETQYF.

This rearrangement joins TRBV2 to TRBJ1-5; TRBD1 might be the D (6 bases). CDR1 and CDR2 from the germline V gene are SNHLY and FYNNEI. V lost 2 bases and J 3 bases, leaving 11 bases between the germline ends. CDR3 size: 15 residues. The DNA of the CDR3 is TGTGCCAGCAGTGAAAGAGACAGGCTCAATCAGCCCCAGCATTTT. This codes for CASSERDRLNQPQHF.

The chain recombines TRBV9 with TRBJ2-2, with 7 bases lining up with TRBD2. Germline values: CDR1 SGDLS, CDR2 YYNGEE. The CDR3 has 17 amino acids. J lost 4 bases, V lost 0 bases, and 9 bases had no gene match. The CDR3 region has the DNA TGTGCCAGCAGCGTAGCTGGGGGGGGAGTGAGCACCGGGGAGCTGTTTTTT. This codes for CASSVAGGGVSTGELFF.

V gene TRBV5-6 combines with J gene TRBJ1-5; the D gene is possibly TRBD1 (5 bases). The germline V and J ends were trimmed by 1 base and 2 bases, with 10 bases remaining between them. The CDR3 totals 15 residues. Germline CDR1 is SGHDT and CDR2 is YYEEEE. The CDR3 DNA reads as TGTGCCAGCAGCTTGCAAGGGGATGGCAATCAGCCCCAGCATTTT. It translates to CASSLQGDGNQPQHF. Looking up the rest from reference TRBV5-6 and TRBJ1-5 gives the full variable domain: DAGVTQSPTHLIKTRGQQVTLRCSPKSGHDTVSWYQQALGQGPQFIFQYYEEEERQRGNFPDRFSGHQFPNYSSELNVNALLLGDSALYLCASSLQGDGNQPQHFGDGTRLSIL.

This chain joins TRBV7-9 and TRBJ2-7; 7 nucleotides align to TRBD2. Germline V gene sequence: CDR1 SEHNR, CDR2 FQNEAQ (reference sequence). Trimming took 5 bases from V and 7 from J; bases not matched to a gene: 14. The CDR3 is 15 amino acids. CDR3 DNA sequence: TGTGCCAGCAGCACCAATAAGCGGGAATTGGGTGAGCAGTACTTC. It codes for CASSTNKRELGEQYF.

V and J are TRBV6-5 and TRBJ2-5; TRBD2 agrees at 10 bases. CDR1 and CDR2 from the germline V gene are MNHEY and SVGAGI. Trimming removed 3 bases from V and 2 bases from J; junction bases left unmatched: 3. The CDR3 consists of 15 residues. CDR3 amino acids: CASSYSGRRQETQYF. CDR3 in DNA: TGTGCCAGCAGTTATAGCGGGAGGCGGCAAGAGACCCAGTACTTC.

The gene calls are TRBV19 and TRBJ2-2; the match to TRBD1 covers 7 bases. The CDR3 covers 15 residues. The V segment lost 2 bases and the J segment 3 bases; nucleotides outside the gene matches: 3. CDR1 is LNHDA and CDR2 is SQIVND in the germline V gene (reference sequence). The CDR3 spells CASSIRQGDTGELFF. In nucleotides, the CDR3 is TGTGCCAGTAGTATAAGACAGGGAGACACCGGGGAGCTGTTTTTT.

The CDR3 region has the DNA TGTGCCTGGAGTGGCCCCCCCGGGGAAAAACTGTTTTTT. Translated: CAWSGPPGEKLFF. The chain employs TRBV30 and TRBJ1-4, with unresolved D. V was shortened by 1 base and J by 8 bases, with 11 bases between the two germline ends. The CDR3 spans 13 residues. Germline lookup yields CDR1 GTSNPN and CDR2 SVGIG (reference sequence).

CDR3 DNA: TGTGCCAGCAGTTTAAGGCAGGGGGCCGTATTCGATGGCTACACCTTC. Residues: CASSLRQGAVFDGYTF. This chain connects TRBV27 to TRBJ1-2; 8 nucleotides agree with TRBD1. Losses at the gene ends were 2 bases for V and 6 bases for J; bases not matched to a gene: 11. This CDR3 has 16 residues. Germline V gives CDR1 MNHEY, CDR2 SMNVEV (reference sequence).

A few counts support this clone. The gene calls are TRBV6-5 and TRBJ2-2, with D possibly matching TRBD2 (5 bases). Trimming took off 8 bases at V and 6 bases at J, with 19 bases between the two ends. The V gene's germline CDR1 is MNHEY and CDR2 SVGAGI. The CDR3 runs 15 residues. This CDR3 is CASQFSGGGPGELFF. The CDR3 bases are TGTGCCAGCCAGTTCAGCGGAGGAGGTCCCGGGGAGCTGTTTTTT.

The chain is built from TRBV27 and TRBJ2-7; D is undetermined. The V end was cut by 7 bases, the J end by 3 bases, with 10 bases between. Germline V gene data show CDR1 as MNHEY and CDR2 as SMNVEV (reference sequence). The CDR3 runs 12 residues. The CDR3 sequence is CASTSPGYEQYF. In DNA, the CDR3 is TGTGCCAGCACGTCCCCCGGCTACGAGCAGTACTTC.

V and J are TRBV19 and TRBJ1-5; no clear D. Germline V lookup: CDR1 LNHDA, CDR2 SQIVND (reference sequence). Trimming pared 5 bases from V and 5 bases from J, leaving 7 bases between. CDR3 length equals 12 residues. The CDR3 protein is CASSFQYQPQHF. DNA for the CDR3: TGTGCCAGTAGTTTCCAGTATCAGCCCCAGCATTTT.

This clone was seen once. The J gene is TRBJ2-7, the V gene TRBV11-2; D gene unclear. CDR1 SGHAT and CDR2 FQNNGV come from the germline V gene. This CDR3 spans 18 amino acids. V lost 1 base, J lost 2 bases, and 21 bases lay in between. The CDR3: CASSLVEPVHLPTYEQYF. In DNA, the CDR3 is TGTGCCAGCAGCTTAGTCGAACCGGTGCATCTACCGACCTACGAGCAGTACTTC.

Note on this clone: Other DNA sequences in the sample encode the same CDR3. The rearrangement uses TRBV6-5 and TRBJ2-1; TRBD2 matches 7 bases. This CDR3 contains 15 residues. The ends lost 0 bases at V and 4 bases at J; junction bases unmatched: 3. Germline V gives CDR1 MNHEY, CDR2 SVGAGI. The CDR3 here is CASSYSGGSYNEQFF. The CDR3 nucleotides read TGTGCCAGCAGTTACTCTGGCGGGAGTTACAATGAGCAGTTCTTC.

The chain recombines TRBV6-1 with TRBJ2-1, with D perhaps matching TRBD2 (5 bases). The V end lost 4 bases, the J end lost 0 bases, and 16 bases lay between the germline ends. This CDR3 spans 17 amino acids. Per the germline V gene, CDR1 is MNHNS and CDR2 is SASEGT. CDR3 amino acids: CASSGDFEGSSYNEQFF. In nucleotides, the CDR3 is TGTGCCAGCAGTGGCGATTTTGAGGGTAGCTCCTACAATGAGCAGTTCTTC.

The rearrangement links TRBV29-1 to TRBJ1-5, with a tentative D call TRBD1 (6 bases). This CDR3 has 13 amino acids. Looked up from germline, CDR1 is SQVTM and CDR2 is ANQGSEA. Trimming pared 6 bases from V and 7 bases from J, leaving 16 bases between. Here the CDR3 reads CSVKQGTGQPQHF. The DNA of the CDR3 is TGCAGCGTAAAGCAGGGGACGGGCCAGCCCCAGCATTTT. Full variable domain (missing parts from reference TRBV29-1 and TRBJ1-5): SAVISQKPSRDICQRGTSLTIQCQVDSQVTMMFWYRQQPGQSLTLIATANQGSEATYESGFVIDKFPISRPNLTFSTLTVSNMSPEDSSIYLCSVKQGTGQPQHFGDGTRLSIL.

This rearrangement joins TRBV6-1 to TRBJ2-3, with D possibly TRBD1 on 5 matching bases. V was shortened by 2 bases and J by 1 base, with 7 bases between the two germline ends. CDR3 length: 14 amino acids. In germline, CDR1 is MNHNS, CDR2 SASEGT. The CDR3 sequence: CASSELTGTDTQYF. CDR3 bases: TGTGCCAGCAGTGAATTGACAGGCACAGATACGCAGTATTTT.

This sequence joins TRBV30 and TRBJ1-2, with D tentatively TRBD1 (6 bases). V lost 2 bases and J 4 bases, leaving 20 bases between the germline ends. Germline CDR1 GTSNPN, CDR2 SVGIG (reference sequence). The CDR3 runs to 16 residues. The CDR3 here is CAWSSLRRDIAYGYTF. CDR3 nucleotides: TGTGCCTGGAGTTCCCTCCGCCGGGACATCGCCTATGGCTACACCTTC.

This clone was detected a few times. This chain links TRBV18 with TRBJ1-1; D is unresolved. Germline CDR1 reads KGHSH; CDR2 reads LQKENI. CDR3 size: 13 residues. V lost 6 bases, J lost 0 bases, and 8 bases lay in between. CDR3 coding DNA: TGTGCCAGCTCCCTTACAGTGAACACTGAAGCTTTCTTT. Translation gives CASSLTVNTEAFF.

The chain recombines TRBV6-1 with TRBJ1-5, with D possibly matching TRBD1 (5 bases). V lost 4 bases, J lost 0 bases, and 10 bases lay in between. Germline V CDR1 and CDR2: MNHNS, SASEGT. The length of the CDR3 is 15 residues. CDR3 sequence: CASSGQGYSNQPQHF. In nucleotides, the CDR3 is TGTGCCAGCAGTGGCCAGGGATATAGCAATCAGCCCCAGCATTTT.

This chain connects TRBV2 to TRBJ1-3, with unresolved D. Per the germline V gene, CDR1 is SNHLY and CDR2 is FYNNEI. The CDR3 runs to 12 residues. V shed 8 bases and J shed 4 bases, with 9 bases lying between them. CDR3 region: CASRSIGNTIYF. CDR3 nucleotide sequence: TGTGCCAGCCGGTCGATCGGAAACACCATATATTTT.

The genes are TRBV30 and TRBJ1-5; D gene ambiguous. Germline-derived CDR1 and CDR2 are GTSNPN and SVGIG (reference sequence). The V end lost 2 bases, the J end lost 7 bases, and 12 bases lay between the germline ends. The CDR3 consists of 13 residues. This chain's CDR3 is CAWSSGPGQPQHF. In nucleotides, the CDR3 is TGTGCCTGGAGTTCAGGACCGGGGCAGCCCCAGCATTTT. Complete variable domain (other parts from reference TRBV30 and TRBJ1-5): SQTIHQWPATLVQPVGSPLSLECTVEGTSNPNLYWYRQAAGRGLQLLFYSVGIGQISSEVPQNLSASRPQDRQFILSSKKLLLSDSGFYLCAWSSGPGQPQHFGDGTRLSIL.

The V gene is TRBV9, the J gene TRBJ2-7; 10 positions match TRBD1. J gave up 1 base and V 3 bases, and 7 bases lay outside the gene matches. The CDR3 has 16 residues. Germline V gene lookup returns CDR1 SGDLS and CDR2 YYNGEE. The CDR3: CASSASGTGVSYEQYF. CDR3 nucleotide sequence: TGTGCCAGCAGCGCCTCCGGGACAGGGGTATCCTACGAGCAGTACTTC.